The 20 T cell receptor beta chains below all came from one sample that was sequenced in a study of regulatory T cells in long-lasting Graves disease. The authors built TCR beta libraries using iRepertoire HTBI primers and Arm-PCR of CDR3 regions. Via MiXCR, TCRdb re-called the multiplex PCR reads, giving one row per CDR3 protein. Among 300,000 or so distinct CDR3 sequences, 15% to 20% were seen once, and the ten largest hold less than 35%. Time point denoted: persistent/refractory GD, antithyroid drugs over 5 years with positive TRAb. Isolated PBMC RNA provided the starting material for the TCR library. This sample comprised peripheral blood mononuclear cells (PBMCs), obtained when the disease was refractory, from a patient treated with antithyroid drugs. The receptors derive from a female donor with Graves disease.

In its sample, this clonotype was seen a few times. J is TRBJ2-1 and V is TRBV20-1; TRBD2 might be the D (6 bases). The CDR3 length is 18 residues. Germline V gene lookup returns CDR1 DFQATT and CDR2 SNEGSKA (reference sequence). The ends were cut back, 0 bases at V and 3 bases at J, with 21 bases in the middle. This chain's CDR3 is CSARDPSSSGRNYNEQFF. The DNA for the CDR3 is TGCAGTGCTAGAGATCCTAGTTCTTCGGGGAGGAACTACAATGAGCAGTTCTTC.

This clonotype was seen once. This chain links TRBV6-9 with TRBJ1-2; no definite D call. This CDR3 has 16 residues. The ends were cut back, 3 bases at V and 0 bases at J, with 14 bases in the middle. Germline lookup yields CDR1 MNHGY and CDR2 SVAAGI. The CDR3 loop reads CASSYQRSTANYGYTF. The CDR3 DNA sequence: TGTGCCAGCAGTTACCAACGATCTACAGCTAACTATGGCTACACCTTC.

This clonotype was seen more than once but under ten times. The chain combines TRBV7-8 with TRBJ2-7, with 13 bases lining up with TRBD2. The CDR3 has 17 amino acids. V shed 5 bases, J shed 0 bases, and the junction held 7 bases outside the gene matches. From germline, CDR1 is SGHVS and CDR2 FQNEAQ. CDR3 nucleotide sequence: TGTGCCAGCAGCGGGGGACTAGCGGGGATAAGCTCCTACGAGCAGTACTTC. It codes for CASSGGLAGISSYEQYF.

The gene calls are TRBV5-1 and TRBJ1-3; D is ambiguous. Germline assignment: CDR1 SGHRS and CDR2 YFSETQ. There are 14 residues in the CDR3. V lost 1 base and J lost 2, with 7 bases in between. This CDR3 reads CASSLNGAGNTIYF. CDR3 nucleotide sequence: TGCGCCAGCAGCTTGAATGGGGCTGGAAACACCATATATTTT.

This clonotype appeared many times. This chain connects TRBV28 to TRBJ1-1, with D possibly TRBD1 on 5 matching bases. The CDR3 spans 15 residues. Germline V gene lookup returns CDR1 MDHEN and CDR2 SYDVKM. V was clipped by 6 bases and J by 4 bases, with 18 bases between them. The CDR3 coding sequence is TGTGCCAGCAGCCCTTACCCAGGGTCGAGCACTGAAGCTTTCTTT. It encodes CASSPYPGSSTEAFF.

The chain links TRBV29-1 to TRBJ1-4; D not certain. Germline loops: CDR1 SQVTM, CDR2 ANQGSEA. V dropped 7 bases and J dropped 5 bases, with 8 bases sitting between them. The CDR3 length is 11 residues. The CDR3 sequence is CSGGSNEKLFF. In DNA form, the CDR3 reads TGCAGCGGGGGTTCGAATGAAAAACTGTTTTTT. Full variable domain (remainder filled in from reference TRBV29-1 and TRBJ1-4): SAVISQKPSRDICQRGTSLTIQCQVDSQVTMMFWYRQQPGQSLTLIATANQGSEATYESGFVIDKFPISRPNLTFSTLTVSNMSPEDSSIYLCSGGSNEKLFFGSGTQLSVL.

This clonotype was detected many times. V and J are TRBV6-1 and TRBJ1-5, with 7 bases aligning to TRBD1. V dropped 6 bases and J dropped 11; count of bases not matched to a gene: 10. Germline values: CDR1 MNHNS, CDR2 SASEGT. CDR3 length equals 13 residues. DNA for the CDR3: TGTGCCAGCAGACCTACAGGGGTGTTAACCCAGCATTTT. Protein: CASRPTGVLTQHF.

The V and J genes are TRBV20-1 and TRBJ2-6, with 12 bases fitting TRBD2. Germline V gene sequence: CDR1 DFQATT, CDR2 SNEGSKA (reference sequence). V dropped 0 bases and J dropped 4; count of bases not matched to a gene: 10. The CDR3 spans 19 residues. CDR3: CSARDLGLAGGQGANVLTF. In nucleotides, the CDR3 is TGCAGTGCTAGAGATCTCGGTCTAGCGGGAGGGCAAGGGGCCAACGTCCTGACTTTC.

The J gene is TRBJ2-7, the V gene TRBV20-1; 9 bases fit TRBD2. The CDR3 totals 14 residues. The V gene's germline CDR1 is DFQATT and CDR2 SNEGSKA (reference sequence). Unmatched junction bases numbered 2, after V lost 0 bases and J lost 2 bases. CDR3 bases: TGCAGTGCTAGAGAGCCTAGCGGGGCCTACGAGCAGTACTTC. Translating it yields CSAREPSGAYEQYF.

The chain employs TRBV4-3 and TRBJ1-5; no reliable D call. The CDR3 totals 14 residues. Deletions cut 3 bases from V and 2 bases from J, with 8 bases between. Germline CDR1 is LGHNA and CDR2 is YSLEER. CDR3 nucleotides: TGCGCCAGCAGCCAGGTTCTTGGCAATCAGCCCCAGCATTTT. It specifies CASSQVLGNQPQHF.

At least ten counts were recorded for this clonotype. This rearrangement joins TRBV6-2 or TRBV6-3 to TRBJ2-5; 10 bases line up with TRBD2. From germline, CDR1 is MNHEY and CDR2 SVGEGT. V lost 5 bases and J lost 2; bases outside the gene matches: 8. This CDR3 contains 16 residues. The CDR3 protein is CASSRLAGVDQETQYF. In DNA form, the CDR3 reads TGTGCCAGCAGTCGGCTAGCGGGAGTTGATCAAGAGACCCAGTACTTC.

This clonotype was recorded a few times. CDR3 bases: TGCAGCGCCTCCCGAGGTGGCTACACCTTC. Translated, it gives CSASRGGYTF. The chain links TRBV29-1 to TRBJ1-2; D not resolved. From germline, CDR1 is SQVTM and CDR2 ANQGSEA. CDR3 size: 10 residues. V lost 7 bases and J lost 7, with 10 bases in between. Complete variable domain (other parts from reference TRBV29-1 and TRBJ1-2): SAVISQKPSRDICQRGTSLTIQCQVDSQVTMMFWYRQQPGQSLTLIATANQGSEATYESGFVIDKFPISRPNLTFSTLTVSNMSPEDSSIYLCSASRGGYTFGSGTRLTVV.

This clonotype came up many times. V and J are TRBV11-2 and TRBJ2-7; D may be TRBD2 (5 bases). The CDR3 length is 15 residues. Germline values: CDR1 SGHAT, CDR2 FQNNGV. The V end was cut by 3 bases, the J end by 0 bases, with 12 bases between. In DNA, the CDR3 is TGTGCCAGCAGCTTCCTCGGGGAGCTCTCCTACGAGCAGTACTTC. Its translation is CASSFLGELSYEQYF.

In this sample, this clonotype turned up a few times. The junction does not match germline at one end; this may be a read error. The V gene is TRBV7-7, the J gene TRBJ1-1; D unclear. This CDR3 has 15 amino acids. Germline V gives CDR1 SSHAT, CDR2 FNYEAQ (reference sequence). This chain's CDR3 is CASSLYTGGNTEAFF. Written as DNA, the CDR3 is TGTGCTAGCAGCTTATATACGGGCGGCAACACTGAAGCTTTCTTT.

In its sample, this clonotype was seen many times. This sequence joins TRBV28 and TRBJ1-5; weak D call: TRBD1 (5 bases). CDR1 is MDHEN and CDR2 is SYDVKM in the germline V gene. V was pared by 7 bases and J by 4 bases, with 14 bases between. The CDR3 is made up of 14 amino acids. The CDR3 region is CASTLGVKNQPQHF. The CDR3 nucleotides read TGTGCCAGCACCCTGGGGGTAAAAAATCAGCCCCAGCATTTT.

In its sample, this clonotype was seen a few times. This chain links TRBV18 with TRBJ2-7; TRBD2 might be the D (7 bases). Germline V gene sequence: CDR1 KGHSH, CDR2 LQKENI. The CDR3 spans 14 residues. V lost 2 bases and J 3 bases, leaving 11 bases between the germline ends. The CDR3 sequence: CASSPKGGYYEQYF. Here the CDR3 DNA reads TGTGCCAGCTCACCAAAGGGGGGGTACTACGAGCAGTACTTC.

This clonotype was seen only once. This may be a read error, as it is one base from a much larger clone. V gene TRBV2 combines with J gene TRBJ2-7; D tentatively reads TRBD1 or TRBD2 (6 bases each). CDR3 length: 18 amino acids. The V end was cut by 3 bases, the J end by 0 bases, with 21 bases between. The germline gives CDR1 SNHLY, CDR2 FYNNEI. Here the CDR3 DNA reads TGTGCCAGCAGTGATCCCCCCTTGGAGGGGGAGAGCTCCTACGAGCAGTACTTC. Residues: CASSDPPLEGESSYEQYF.

At least ten counts were recorded for this clonotype. This chain joins TRBV28 and TRBJ2-7; D gene ambiguous. The CDR3 is made up of 14 amino acids. Trimming took 4 bases from V and 5 from J, leaving 15 bases between them. CDR1 and CDR2 from the germline V gene are MDHEN and SYDVKM. The CDR3 here is CASSSPADAHEQYF. The CDR3 DNA reads as TGTGCCAGCAGTTCACCCGCTGACGCACACGAGCAGTACTTC.

This clonotype was seen a handful of times. V gene TRBV10-3 combines with J gene TRBJ2-5; D not resolved. Trimming cost V 4 bases and J 5 bases, with 8 bases left between them. The germline gives CDR1 ENHRY, CDR2 SYGVKD. The CDR3 is 12 amino acids. CDR3 loop: CAISGTQETQYF. DNA for the CDR3: TGTGCCATCAGTGGCACCCAGGAGACCCAGTACTTC.

This clonotype occurred many times. The rearrangement uses TRBV4-3 and TRBJ2-5; D gene uncertain. The V end was cut by 1 base, the J end by 5 bases, with 8 bases between. The CDR3 contains 13 residues. Germline V gene lookup returns CDR1 LGHNA and CDR2 YSLEER. The CDR3 protein is CASSQGLWETQYF. CDR3 DNA: TGCGCCAGCAGCCAAGGGCTATGGGAGACCCAGTACTTC.